The clone carrying this T cell receptor beta chain was recorded a few times. This sample is drawn from a study of blood T cell repertoires in COVID-19. Looking at the study overall: Whether acute or convalescent, the COVID-19 samples came from the United States, Italy and Spain. In each case, the material was cDNA or gDNA derived from T cells, B-cell-depleted T cells, or PBMCs.

With V trimmed by 3 bases and J by 4 bases, 10 bases remained unmatched. The V gene's germline CDR1 is GTSNPN and CDR2 SVGIG (reference sequence). CDR3 length: 16 amino acids. Authors' analysis steps: For nucleated cells, counts were estimated from reference gene primer amplification. TCRdb's table, derived via immunoSEQ multiplex PCR, lists solely in-frame clones and lacks some. For V, J and clone size, that table is used; D and trimming come from the DNA. The sample shows about 200,000 clones, about nine tenths of them seen only once. The sequence derives from a man in his fifties with acute or convalescent COVID-19. The specimen sequenced was peripheral blood. The chain recombines TRBV30 with TRBJ1-2; TRBD1 matches 11 bases. The DNA of the CDR3 is TGTGCCTGGAGCCAGCCGCGGGACAGGGGGACCTATGGCTACACCTTC. Its protein is CAWSQPRDRGTYGYTF.